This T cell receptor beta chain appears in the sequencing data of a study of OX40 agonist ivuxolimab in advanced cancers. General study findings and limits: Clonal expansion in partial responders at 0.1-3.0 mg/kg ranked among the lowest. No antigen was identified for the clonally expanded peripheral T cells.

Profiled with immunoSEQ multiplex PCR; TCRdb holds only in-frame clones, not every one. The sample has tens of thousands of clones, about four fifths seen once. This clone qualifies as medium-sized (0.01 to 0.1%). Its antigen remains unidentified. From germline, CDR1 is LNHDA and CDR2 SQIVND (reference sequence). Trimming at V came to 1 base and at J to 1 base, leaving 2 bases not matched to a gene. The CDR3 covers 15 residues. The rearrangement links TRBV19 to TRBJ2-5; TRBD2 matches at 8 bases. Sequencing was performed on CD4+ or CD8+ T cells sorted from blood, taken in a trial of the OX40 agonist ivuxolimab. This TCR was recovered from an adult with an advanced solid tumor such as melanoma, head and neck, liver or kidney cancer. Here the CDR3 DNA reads TGTGCCAGTAGTATAGGTAGCGGGATCCAAGAGACCCAGTACTTC. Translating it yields CASSIGSGIQETQYF.